This T cell receptor (beta chain) was obtained from a study of CD8+CD57+ T cells in acquired aplastic anemia. Template material for TCR beta VDJ and CDR3 profiling consisted of genomic DNA. In TCRdb, the reads were re-called with MiXCR into one record per CDR3 protein. The data contain some 150,000 distinct CDR3 sequences, around 41% of them singletons. Trimming at V came to 5 bases and at J to 5 bases, leaving 10 bases not matched to a gene. The CDR3 totals 15 residues. Notes on the study in general: A set of approximately 30 CD8+ CDR3 sequences was shared between patients and controls, and these sequences appeared highly expressed in patients.

This clonotype was detected many times. Its target is unknown. The source is a human donor in good health, serving as a control. The rearrangement joins TRBV12-3 or TRBV12-4 to TRBJ1-1; 8 bases line up with TRBD1. Input material: sorted CD4+, CD8+, or CD8+CD57+ T cells (not recorded which) from PBMCs. CDR3 region: CASSPGTGRGTEAFF. The CDR3 coding sequence is TGTGCCAGCAGTCCGGGGACAGGTCGAGGGACTGAAGCTTTCTTT.